This paragraph covers one TCR beta chain sequence. The target antigen is unknown. Germline CDR1 SGHNT, CDR2 YYREEE (reference sequence). Trimming shortened V by 4 bases and J by 3 bases, and 17 bases separated the two germline ends. The CDR3 has 15 residues. Ipilimumab, 1 mg/kg, started 14 to 28 days after autologous transplant. The source of the sample is a study of ipilimumab plus nivolumab after autologous stem cell transplantation. Using immunoSEQ multiplex PCR, the repertoire was profiled, and TCRdb retains in-frame clones only, with some absent. This table holds 20,000 to 30,000 clones, about 86% found once. General study results and limits: Per the authors, repertoire, Treg and microbiota data justify further study.

This sequence joins TRBV5-4 and TRBJ2-7, with D perhaps matching TRBD1 (6 bases). Sequencing used PBMCs, obtained in a trial of ipilimumab plus nivolumab as post-transplant consolidation. This TCR came from a male donor with diffuse large B-cell lymphoma. The CDR3 reads CASSRETGLVYEQYF. DNA for the CDR3: TGTGCCAGCAGCAGAGAGACAGGTCTAGTCTACGAGCAGTACTTC.